The 27 T cell receptor beta chains below all came from one sample that was sequenced in a study of beta chain features in type 1 diabetes. Study observations and caveats: Shortening of TCRB CDR3s, moderate but significant, appeared in all four CD4+ subsets of Type 1 diabetes patients.

These TCRs' antigens remain unknown. Since all of the isolated RNA was reverse transcribed, expressed TCRB transcripts were what got sequenced. Some clones are missing from TCRdb's copy, which holds only in-frame ones; the method was immunoSEQ multiplex PCR. The repertoire holds 140,000 to 150,000 clones, about 13% seen once, with under 1.5% in the top ten. Sequenced material: central memory CD4+ T cells from blood. The receptors were sampled from a man aged 18 to 35 with type 1 diabetes.

V gene TRBV6-6 combines with J gene TRBJ1-5; tentative D call: TRBD1 (6 bases). The CDR3 consists of 15 residues. CDR1 is MNHNY and CDR2 is SVGAGI in the germline V gene (reference sequence). V gave up 6 bases and J gave up 1 base, with 13 bases separating them. CDR3 in DNA: TGTGCCAGCAGCCAACAGGGTGGGAGCAATCAGCCCCAGCATTTT. This translates into CASSQQGGSNQPQHF.

This clone was observed a handful of times. CDR3 protein: CASNPHGGYGYTF. CDR3 coding DNA: TGTGCCAGCAACCCGCACGGGGGGTATGGCTACACCTTC. The chain joins TRBV7-2 to TRBJ1-2; tentatively, D is TRBD1 (5 bases). V lost 7 bases and J lost 5, with 14 bases in between. The CDR3 contains 13 residues. In germline, CDR1 is SGHTA, CDR2 FQGNSA.

A few counts support this clone. CDR3 sequence (DNA): TGTGCCAGCAGTTTACGGACAGGGAAGGATCTGGATGGCTACACCTTC. Its translation is CASSLRTGKDLDGYTF. The V gene is TRBV6-5, the J gene TRBJ1-2, with 8 bases that match TRBD1. With 4 bases clipped from V and 6 bases from J, the junction kept 13 bases outside the gene matches. The CDR3 runs to 16 residues. The germline CDR1 and CDR2 sequences are MNHEY and SVGAGI.

The rearrangement uses TRBV5-1 and TRBJ1-1; 7 bases fit TRBD1. Trimming removed 3 bases from V and 6 bases from J; junction bases left unmatched: 8. Germline lookup yields CDR1 SGHRS and CDR2 YFSETQ. This CDR3 region has 14 residues. This CDR3 reads CASSSGQQEAEAFF. CDR3 bases: TGCGCCAGCAGCTCGGGACAGCAAGAGGCTGAAGCTTTCTTT.

The chain uses TRBV19 and TRBJ2-1; weak D call: TRBD1 (6 bases). V was cut by 7 bases and J by 0 bases, with 13 bases left in between. The CDR3 consists of 15 residues. Germline CDR1 LNHDA, CDR2 SQIVND (reference sequence). The CDR3 DNA follows: TGTGCCAGTATCCAGACAGGCCTCTCCTACAATGAGCAGTTCTTC. Translating it yields CASIQTGLSYNEQFF.

J is TRBJ2-3 and V is TRBV7-2; no reliable D call. This CDR3 has 11 residues. Trimming removed 3 bases at V and 5 bases at J, with 3 bases between. Per the germline V gene, CDR1 is SGHTA and CDR2 is FQGNSA. CDR3 region: CASSLKDTQYF. CDR3 coding DNA: TGTGCCAGCAGCTTGAAAGATACGCAGTATTTT.

The chain recombines TRBV4-1 with TRBJ2-1; D may be TRBD2 (6 bases). The ends were cut back, 1 base at V and 9 bases at J, with 22 bases in the middle. The CDR3 is made up of 17 amino acids. Germline CDR1 is MGHRA and CDR2 is YSYEKL. The CDR3 protein is CASSQGTLLAPWGEQFF. The DNA for the CDR3 is TGCGCCAGCAGCCAAGGTACCCTTCTAGCGCCCTGGGGTGAGCAGTTCTTC.

Only a few counts were recorded for this clone. The chain joins TRBV18 to TRBJ1-1, with D unclear. The CDR3 is 14 amino acids. Looked up from germline, CDR1 is KGHSH and CDR2 is LQKENI. V was clipped by 3 bases and J by 2 bases, with 10 bases between them. Written as DNA, the CDR3 is TGTGCCAGCTCACCGGCTCTCAAAAACACTGAAGCTTTCTTT. Translated: CASSPALKNTEAFF. Full variable domain (outside the CDR3, taken from reference TRBV18 and TRBJ1-1): NAGVMQNPRHLVRRRGQEARLRCSPMKGHSHVYWYRQLPEEGLKFMVYLQKENIIDESGMPKERFSAEFPKEGPSILRIQQVVRGDSAAYFCASSPALKNTEAFFGQGTRLTVV.

J is TRBJ1-2 and V is TRBV19, with unresolved D. This CDR3 region has 11 residues. V lost 8 bases to trimming and J lost 4 bases, with 8 bases between them. Per the germline V gene, CDR1 is LNHDA and CDR2 is SQIVND (reference sequence). The CDR3 is CASGSTYGYTF. CDR3 bases: TGTGCCAGTGGGTCCACCTATGGCTACACCTTC.

The chain is built from TRBV9 and TRBJ1-2; TRBD1 aligns across 8 bases. The trim removed 3 bases at V and 7 bases at J, leaving 8 bases unmatched. The length of the CDR3 is 14 residues. Germline V lookup: CDR1 SGDLS, CDR2 YYNGEE. CDR3: CASSDRTGTLGYTF. CDR3 DNA sequence: TGTGCCAGCAGCGACCGGACAGGGACGCTTGGCTACACCTTC.

This clone was observed many times. The gene calls are TRBV28 and TRBJ2-1; D is uncertain. Germline V gene data show CDR1 as MDHEN and CDR2 as SYDVKM. This CDR3 comprises 11 residues. V was trimmed by 7 bases and J by 10 bases, leaving 11 bases between them. CDR3 sequence reads: CASTIGWEQFF. Written as DNA, the CDR3 is TGTGCCAGCACCATCGGGTGGGAGCAGTTCTTC.

V gene TRBV5-1 combines with J gene TRBJ2-7; D may be TRBD2 (6 bases). Looked up from germline, CDR1 is SGHRS and CDR2 is YFSETQ. The CDR3 has 14 amino acids. V shed 0 bases and J shed 5 bases, with 12 bases lying between them. The CDR3 bases are TGCGCCAGCAGCTTGGGTTGGGCGGGGAACGAGCAGTACTTC. Its protein product is CASSLGWAGNEQYF.

This clone showed up just a few times. The chain links TRBV10-3 to TRBJ2-7; 9 positions agree with TRBD1. Germline V gene lookup returns CDR1 ENHRY and CDR2 SYGVKD. Unmatched junction bases numbered 1, after V lost 4 bases and J lost 3 bases. This CDR3 has 13 amino acids. The CDR3 nucleotides read TGTGCCATCAGTGCGGGACAGGGCTACGAGCAGTACTTC. Its translation is CAISAGQGYEQYF.

This clone has more than one count but fewer than ten. V is TRBV19 and J is TRBJ2-7; 8 positions agree with TRBD1. Germline CDR1 reads LNHDA; CDR2 reads SQIVND (reference sequence). There are 13 residues in the CDR3. The ends lost 5 bases at V and 13 bases at J; junction bases unmatched: 13. This CDR3 is CASSPGQGRIGYF. The CDR3 nucleotides are TGTGCCAGTAGTCCCGGACAGGGTCGGATTGGATACTTC.

The rearrangement uses TRBV18 and TRBJ2-3; 8 bases match TRBD2. Germline assignment: CDR1 KGHSH and CDR2 LQKENI. CDR3 length equals 16 residues. V shed 6 bases, J shed 3 bases, and the junction held 11 bases outside the gene matches. The CDR3 loop is CASSPGSGGPTDTQYF. The CDR3 coding sequence is TGTGCCAGCTCCCCCGGCTCGGGGGGGCCGACAGATACGCAGTATTTT.

This clone was seen at least ten times. V and J are TRBV30 and TRBJ2-2, with D tentatively TRBD1 (5 bases). The CDR3 has 14 amino acids. Germline CDR1 is GTSNPN and CDR2 is SVGIG (reference sequence). With 3 bases removed from V and 1 base from J, the gap between germline ends came to 9 bases. CDR3 sequence (DNA): TGTGCCTGGAGGTGGACACTGAACACCGGGGAGCTGTTTTTT. Translated: CAWRWTLNTGELFF.

This clone has a handful of counts. This sample also contains other DNA sequences that code for the same CDR3. V gene TRBV7-6 combines with J gene TRBJ1-1; D gene uncertain. This CDR3 has 14 residues. Between the trimmed V and J ends, which lost 2 bases and 0 bases, there was a span of 7 bases. Germline lookup yields CDR1 SGHVS and CDR2 FNYEAQ. DNA for the CDR3: TGTGCCAGCAGCTTAAGGCAGCTGAACACTGAAGCTTTCTTT. It translates to CASSLRQLNTEAFF. The variable domain in full, with the rest retrieved from reference TRBV7-6 and TRBJ1-1, is GAGVSQSPRYKVTKRGQDVALRCDPISGHVSLYWYRQALGQGPEFLTYFNYEAQQDKSGLPNDRFSAERPEGSISTLTIQRTEQRDSAMYRCASSLRQLNTEAFFGQGTRLTVV.

This clone turned up a few times. This chain links TRBV6-1 with TRBJ2-3; TRBD1 matches 8 bases. This CDR3 has 14 amino acids. The V segment lost 6 bases and the J segment 1 base; nucleotides outside the gene matches: 3. Germline V lookup: CDR1 MNHNS, CDR2 SASEGT. For the CDR3, the DNA is TGTGCCAGCAGCGGGACAGGAGGCACAGATACGCAGTATTTT. Its translation: CASSGTGGTDTQYF.

V and J are TRBV2 and TRBJ1-6; TRBD1 is a possible D gene (6 bases). The CDR3 has 14 residues. The germline CDR1 and CDR2 sequences are SNHLY and FYNNEI. V shed 10 bases and J shed 10 bases, with 20 bases lying between them. The CDR3 region is CATLPTTGRSPLHF. The CDR3 DNA follows: TGTGCCACTCTCCCCACAACAGGGAGATCACCCCTCCACTTT.

This clone has only a few counts. The CDR3 bases are TGCAGCGGCCGGGACACCGGGGGGACAGATACGCAGTATTTT. It encodes CSGRDTGGTDTQYF. The V gene is TRBV29-1, the J gene TRBJ2-3; possible D gene TRBD2, 7 bases. This CDR3 has 14 amino acids. CDR1 is SQVTM and CDR2 is ANQGSEA in the germline V gene. V gave up 7 bases and J gave up 3 bases, with 17 bases separating them.

In this sample, this clone turned up a few times. The chain is built from TRBV7-6 and TRBJ1-2; D may be TRBD1 (5 bases). In germline, CDR1 is SGHVS, CDR2 FNYEAQ. There are 13 residues in the CDR3. V was shortened by 1 base and J by 8 bases, with 11 bases between the two germline ends. The CDR3 nucleotides are TGTGCCAGCAGCTTAGAAGGGGCTTCGGGCTACACCTTC. Amino acids: CASSLEGASGYTF. The variable domain in full, with the rest retrieved from reference TRBV7-6 and TRBJ1-2, is GAGVSQSPRYKVTKRGQDVALRCDPISGHVSLYWYRQALGQGPEFLTYFNYEAQQDKSGLPNDRFSAERPEGSISTLTIQRTEQRDSAMYRCASSLEGASGYTFGSGTRLTVV.

This chain links TRBV5-4 with TRBJ2-5; D is perhaps TRBD2 (6 bases). CDR1 is SGHNT and CDR2 is YYREEE in the germline V gene (reference sequence). The CDR3 is 14 residues long. V was pared by 4 bases and J by 2 bases, with 12 bases between. DNA of the CDR3: TGTGCCAGCAGCCAGTCTAGCGAACAAGAGACCCAGTACTTC. This encodes CASSQSSEQETQYF.

This clone was counted only a few times. The chain joins TRBV9 to TRBJ2-1, with TRBD1 identical over 7 bases. The ends lost 0 bases at V and 9 bases at J; junction bases unmatched: 9. CDR3 size: 15 residues. Germline V gene lookup returns CDR1 SGDLS and CDR2 YYNGEE. The CDR3 DNA is TGTGCCAGCAGCGTAGCAGGGGGATCGGTAAGTGAGCAGTTCTTC. It is translated as CASSVAGGSVSEQFF.

This clone was observed a few times. This CDR3 reads CASSPGDRGLETQYF. CDR3 coding DNA: TGTGCCAGCAGCCCGGGGGACAGGGGTTTGGAGACCCAGTACTTC. The chain joins TRBV4-2 to TRBJ2-5; the match to TRBD1 covers 10 bases. In germline, CDR1 is LGHNA, CDR2 YNFKEQ. CDR3 length: 15 amino acids. V shed 4 bases and J 5 bases; nucleotides not matched to a gene: 7.

The chain joins TRBV18 to TRBJ2-1, with unresolved D. V lost 6 bases and J lost 4, with 16 bases in between. This CDR3 has 15 amino acids. Germline CDR1 KGHSH, CDR2 LQKENI. The DNA for the CDR3 is TGTGCCAGCTCGCCCGGGCAGCTGGATTACAATGAGCAGTTCTTC. This sequence encodes CASSPGQLDYNEQFF.

This sequence joins TRBV19 and TRBJ1-5, with D uncertain. V was pared by 9 bases and J by 7 bases, with 16 bases between. CDR3 length: 13 amino acids. CDR1 is LNHDA, CDR2 SQIVND, per germline (reference sequence). CDR3 sequence reads: CASGRAGWQPQHF. The CDR3 coding sequence is TGTGCCAGCGGGAGGGCGGGCTGGCAGCCCCAGCATTTT. Full variable domain (remainder filled in from reference TRBV19 and TRBJ1-5): DGGITQSPKYLFRKEGQNVTLSCEQNLNHDAMYWYRQDPGQGLRLIYYSQIVNDFQKGDIAEGYSVSREKKESFPLTVTSAQKNPTAFYLCASGRAGWQPQHFGDGTRLSIL.

As for this clone: This specimen includes other DNA sequences encoding the same CDR3. The rearrangement joins TRBV6-1 to TRBJ2-3; tentative D call: TRBD1 (5 bases). This CDR3 has 13 residues. CDR1 and CDR2 from the germline V gene are MNHNS and SASEGT. V was clipped by 1 base and J by 4 bases, with 6 bases between them. In nucleotides, the CDR3 is TGTGCCAGCAGTGAAGTCAGGGCAGATACGCAGTATTTT. This sequence encodes CASSEVRADTQYF.